These 27 T cell receptor beta chains were sequenced from one sample in a study of T cells in pancreatic ductal adenocarcinoma. The selected patients with pancreatic ductal adenocarcinoma had surgery but no neoadjuvant therapy. Profiling relied on immunoSEQ multiplex PCR, and the TCRdb table lists in-frame clones only, not all of them. The sample yields under 2,500 clones, 84% seen once. Sequencing was done on a sample of pancreatic tumor tissue. These receptors originate from a human donor with pancreatic ductal adenocarcinoma.

The gene calls are TRBV5-1 and TRBJ2-1, with D uncertain. The CDR3 is 14 amino acids. Trimming stripped 0 bases from V and 4 bases from J, with 8 bases between. Germline lookup yields CDR1 SGHRS and CDR2 YFSETQ. CDR3 coding DNA: TGCGCCAGCAGCTTGGAGGCAGCGTACAATGAGCAGTTCTTC. Translating gives CASSLEAAYNEQFF.

The V and J genes are TRBV6-1 and TRBJ2-6, with D tentatively TRBD1 (5 bases). V lost 7 bases, J lost 0 bases, and 10 bases lay in between. In germline, CDR1 is MNHNS, CDR2 SASEGT. The CDR3 is 15 residues long. CDR3 amino acids: CASNPDSSGANVLTF. CDR3 sequence (DNA): TGTGCCAGCAATCCTGACAGCTCTGGGGCCAACGTCCTGACTTTC.

This chain links TRBV5-1 with TRBJ2-1; a weak D match, TRBD1 (5 bases). CDR1 and CDR2 (germline): SGHRS, YFSETQ. The CDR3 runs 15 residues. V dropped 0 bases and J dropped 0 bases, with 7 bases sitting between them. CDR3 sequence (DNA): TGCGCCAGCAGCTTGGGTCAGGGCTCCTACAATGAGCAGTTCTTC. Translation: CASSLGQGSYNEQFF.

CDR3 sequence: CASRRSRDRGNEQYF. CDR3 coding DNA: TGTGCCAGCAGAAGATCCCGGGACAGGGGAAACGAGCAGTACTTC. V and J are TRBV6-5 and TRBJ2-7, with TRBD1 matching 10 bases. This CDR3 spans 15 amino acids. The V gene end was trimmed by 6 bases and the J gene end by 5 bases; junction bases not matched to a gene: 10. CDR1 and CDR2 (germline): MNHEY, SVGAGI.

The chain carries TRBV4-1 and TRBJ2-7; a possible D gene is TRBD1 (6 bases). With 0 bases removed from V and 0 bases from J, the gap between germline ends came to 18 bases. The germline V gene has CDR1 MGHRA and CDR2 YSYEKL. This CDR3 region has 18 residues. Written as DNA, the CDR3 is TGCGCCAGCAGCCAAGAGGCACACAGGGTTCTGGGCTCCTACGAGCAGTACTTC. It codes for CASSQEAHRVLGSYEQYF.

This rearrangement joins TRBV27 to TRBJ2-7; a possible D gene is TRBD2 (5 bases). CDR1 is MNHEY, CDR2 SMNVEV, per germline (reference sequence). The CDR3 has 12 amino acids. V dropped 7 bases and J dropped 5 bases, with 12 bases sitting between them. CDR3 nucleotide sequence: TGTGCCAGCAAGGCTAGCAGTGACGAGCAGTACTTC. Its translation: CASKASSDEQYF.

The V and J genes are TRBV7-2 and TRBJ2-1, with TRBD2 matching 7 bases. Germline V gives CDR1 SGHTA, CDR2 FQGNSA. CDR3 length: 16 residues. V was pared by 1 base and J by 6 bases, with 9 bases of the junction left unmatched. Here the CDR3 reads CASSLGAGEFINEQFF. CDR3 in DNA: TGTGCCAGCAGCTTAGGGGCGGGAGAGTTCATCAATGAGCAGTTCTTC. Full variable domain (remainder filled in from reference TRBV7-2 and TRBJ2-1): GAGVSQSPSNKVTEKGKDVELRCDPISGHTALYWYRQSLGQGLEFLIYFQGNSAPDKSGLPSDRFSAERTGGSVSTLTIQRTQQEDSAVYLCASSLGAGEFINEQFFGPGTRLTVL.

The V and J genes are TRBV19 and TRBJ1-3; D is unresolved. The CDR3 spans 15 residues. Germline V gene data show CDR1 as LNHDA and CDR2 as SQIVND (reference sequence). Trimming left V 11 bases short and J 0 bases short, with 17 bases between. The CDR3 sequence is CASRPSSYSGNTIYF. The CDR3, as DNA: TGTGCCTCGAGGCCCAGCTCCTACTCTGGAAACACCATATATTTT.

This rearrangement joins TRBV19 to TRBJ2-7, with 7 positions matching TRBD1. Per the germline V gene, CDR1 is LNHDA and CDR2 is SQIVND (reference sequence). This CDR3 comprises 15 residues. After removal of 0 bases from V and 1 base from J, the junction contained 3 bases not matched to a gene. CDR3 sequence reads: CASSIEGQRSYEQYF. CDR3 in DNA: TGTGCCAGTAGTATAGAGGGACAGCGTTCCTACGAGCAGTACTTC.

The CDR3 bases are TGTGCCAGCAGCTTAGGGGGACCCGCGGGAAGCTACGAGCAGTACTTC. Translating it yields CASSLGGPAGSYEQYF. The rearrangement links TRBV11-2 to TRBJ2-7; possible D gene TRBD2, 6 bases. Germline V gene lookup returns CDR1 SGHAT and CDR2 FQNNGV. Trimming took off 1 base at V and 3 bases at J, with 16 bases between the two ends. The CDR3 totals 16 residues.

A few counts support this clone. This chain's CDR3 is CASGRGRINTGELFF. CDR3 bases: TGTGCCAGCGGCAGGGGGCGCATAAACACCGGGGAGCTGTTTTTT. This chain uses TRBV7-2 with TRBJ2-2; 8 bases line up with TRBD1. The CDR3 has 15 amino acids. Losses at the gene ends were 8 bases for V and 2 bases for J; bases not matched to a gene: 7. Germline V gives CDR1 SGHTA, CDR2 FQGNSA.

The rearrangement uses TRBV10-3 and TRBJ2-1; TRBD2 agrees at 9 bases. Germline lookup yields CDR1 ENHRY and CDR2 SYGVKD. The CDR3 has 14 amino acids. J was trimmed by 9 bases and V by 2 bases; bases with no gene match: 5. The chain's CDR3 is CAISEGTSSSEQFF. CDR3 DNA sequence: TGTGCCATCAGTGAGGGGACTAGCTCCAGTGAGCAGTTCTTC.

The rearrangement joins TRBV9 to TRBJ2-3; 12 bases match TRBD2. Germline V CDR1 and CDR2: SGDLS, YYNGEE. This CDR3 has 17 amino acids. V lost 1 base and J lost 2; bases outside the gene matches: 5. CDR3 DNA sequence: TGTGCCAGCAGCGTATCCCGGACTAGCGGGATCACAGATACGCAGTATTTT. It specifies CASSVSRTSGITDTQYF.

V and J are TRBV30 and TRBJ1-5; 7 bases agree with TRBD1. V lost 0 bases to trimming and J lost 6 bases; unmatched junction nucleotides: 5. The germline V gene encodes CDR1 GTSNPN and CDR2 SVGIG (reference sequence). There are 14 residues in the CDR3. The CDR3 DNA is TGTGCCTGGAGTGTACGGACAGGTTTTCAGCCCCAGCATTTT. Translated, it gives CAWSVRTGFQPQHF.

The chain recombines TRBV11-1 with TRBJ2-1; the match to TRBD2 covers 10 bases. Germline trimming cut 5 bases from V and 7 bases from J; bases unmatched to any gene: 8. Germline V lookup: CDR1 SGHAT, CDR2 FQDESV (reference sequence). This CDR3 has 15 amino acids. As DNA, the CDR3 is TGTGCCAGCAGCCCCGTTACTAGCGGGGCTAATGAGCAGTTCTTC. It specifies CASSPVTSGANEQFF.

The J gene is TRBJ2-2, the V gene TRBV7-9; TRBD1 aligns across 9 bases. V lost 6 bases to trimming and J lost 7 bases; unmatched junction nucleotides: 9. The CDR3 runs 15 residues. Germline-derived CDR1 and CDR2 are SEHNR and FQNEAQ (reference sequence). The CDR3 region has the DNA TGTGCCAGCAGACCCGGGACAGGGTCTATCGGGGAGCTGTTTTTT. It codes for CASRPGTGSIGELFF.

This clone showed up just a few times. V usage is TRBV9 and J usage is TRBJ2-1; no firm D call. Trimming pared 5 bases from V and 2 bases from J, leaving 11 bases between. The CDR3 covers 14 residues. Germline lookup yields CDR1 SGDLS and CDR2 YYNGEE. The CDR3 nucleotides are TGTGCCAGCAGTGAACTTCCGACCTACAATGAGCAGTTCTTC. It yields the protein CASSELPTYNEQFF. Full variable domain (missing parts from reference TRBV9 and TRBJ2-1): DSGVTQTPKHLITATGQRVTLRCSPRSGDLSVYWYQQSLDQGLQFLIQYYNGEERAKGNILERFSAQQFPDLHSELNLSSLELGDSALYFCASSELPTYNEQFFGPGTRLTVL.

The CDR3 sequence: CASSPLEVRGSTDTQYF. Here the CDR3 DNA reads TGTGCCAGCTCACCACTGGAGGTCAGGGGGAGCACAGATACGCAGTATTTT. The chain couples TRBV18 to TRBJ2-3; 7 bases line up with TRBD1. Trimming removed 1 base from V and 0 bases from J; junction bases left unmatched: 7. The CDR3 loop spans 17 amino acids. CDR1 and CDR2 from the germline V gene are KGHSH and LQKENI.

The chain employs TRBV6-5 and TRBJ1-5, with D perhaps TRBD1 (5 bases). Germline V lookup: CDR1 MNHEY, CDR2 SVGAGI. This CDR3 is built from 13 residues. V lost 0 bases and J 8 bases, leaving 8 bases between the germline ends. The CDR3 protein is CASSYSGVEPQHF. The CDR3 region has the DNA TGTGCCAGCAGTTACTCAGGGGTGGAGCCCCAGCATTTT.

The V call is TRBV4-1, the J call TRBJ1-3; no clear D gene. CDR1 MGHRA and CDR2 YSYEKL come from the germline V gene. The V gene lost 1 base and the J gene lost 3 bases, with 4 bases spanning the gap. CDR3 length equals 13 residues. Here the CDR3 reads CASSQVGGNTIYF. CDR3 coding DNA: TGCGCCAGCAGCCAAGTCGGTGGAAACACCATATATTTT.

The chain uses TRBV14 and TRBJ1-2, with TRBD1 matching over 10 bases. CDR1 is SGHDN and CDR2 is FVKESK in the germline V gene. The CDR3 loop spans 14 amino acids. V dropped 4 bases and J dropped 4; count of bases not matched to a gene: 3. The CDR3 loop is CASSPWDRGYGYTF. CDR3 coding DNA: TGTGCCAGCAGCCCTTGGGACAGGGGCTATGGCTACACCTTC. The full variable domain, with the rest looked up from reference TRBV14 and TRBJ1-2, is EAGVTQFPSHSVIEKGQTVTLRCDPISGHDNLYWYRRVMGKEIKFLLHFVKESKQDESGMPNNRFLAERTGGTYSTLKVQPAELEDSGVYFCASSPWDRGYGYTFGSGTRLTVV.

This chain links TRBV28 with TRBJ1-5; D ambiguous. Trimming stripped 6 bases from V and 0 bases from J, with 6 bases between. The germline V gene encodes CDR1 MDHEN and CDR2 SYDVKM. The CDR3 is 13 residues long. CDR3 bases: TGTGCCAGCAGGAGCTATAGCAATCAGCCCCAGCATTTT. It codes for CASRSYSNQPQHF.

This chain uses TRBV10-2 with TRBJ2-4; 9 nucleotides align to TRBD1. The CDR3 extends over 15 amino acids. The V gene's germline CDR1 is WSHSY and CDR2 SAAADI. V trimming: 9 bases; J trimming: 7 bases; junction bases outside the gene matches: 13. DNA for the CDR3: TGCGCCAGTTTAGGGACAGGGTGGGTTCGGAACATTCAGTACTTC. Its translation is CASLGTGWVRNIQYF.

The chain carries TRBV18 and TRBJ2-7; tentatively, D is TRBD2 (6 bases). V was shortened by 3 bases and J by 2 bases, with 8 bases between the two germline ends. Germline values: CDR1 KGHSH, CDR2 LQKENI. The CDR3 loop spans 13 amino acids. The CDR3 DNA is TGTGCCAGCTCACCCTCTAGCGCCTACGAGCAGTACTTC. Residues: CASSPSSAYEQYF.

The sample holds one count of this clone. V usage is TRBV28 and J usage is TRBJ2-1, with TRBD2 identical over 10 bases. The CDR3 has 14 residues. J gave up 1 base and V 9 bases, and 3 bases lay outside the gene matches. Germline V lookup: CDR1 MDHEN, CDR2 SYDVKM. CDR3: CASRTSGSYNEQFF. In DNA, the CDR3 is TGTGCCAGTAGGACTAGCGGATCCTACAATGAGCAGTTCTTC.

This clone was detected only a few times. V and J are TRBV7-9 and TRBJ1-1, with 10 bases that match TRBD1. The ends lost 5 bases at V and 5 bases at J; junction bases unmatched: 5. This CDR3 comprises 14 residues. The V gene's germline CDR1 is SEHNR and CDR2 FQNEAQ (reference sequence). DNA for the CDR3: TGTGCCAGCAGCCCGGACAGGGGGGGGACTGAAGCTTTCTTT. Protein product: CASSPDRGGTEAFF.

CDR3 in amino acids: CASSSSGVQDYGYTF. DNA for the CDR3: TGTGCCAGCAGTTCCTCAGGGGTTCAGGACTATGGCTACACCTTC. This sequence joins TRBV28 and TRBJ1-2; D may be TRBD1 (6 bases). The V and J ends lost 4 bases and 3 bases respectively, with 15 bases between them. Germline CDR1 MDHEN, CDR2 SYDVKM. This CDR3 has 15 amino acids.